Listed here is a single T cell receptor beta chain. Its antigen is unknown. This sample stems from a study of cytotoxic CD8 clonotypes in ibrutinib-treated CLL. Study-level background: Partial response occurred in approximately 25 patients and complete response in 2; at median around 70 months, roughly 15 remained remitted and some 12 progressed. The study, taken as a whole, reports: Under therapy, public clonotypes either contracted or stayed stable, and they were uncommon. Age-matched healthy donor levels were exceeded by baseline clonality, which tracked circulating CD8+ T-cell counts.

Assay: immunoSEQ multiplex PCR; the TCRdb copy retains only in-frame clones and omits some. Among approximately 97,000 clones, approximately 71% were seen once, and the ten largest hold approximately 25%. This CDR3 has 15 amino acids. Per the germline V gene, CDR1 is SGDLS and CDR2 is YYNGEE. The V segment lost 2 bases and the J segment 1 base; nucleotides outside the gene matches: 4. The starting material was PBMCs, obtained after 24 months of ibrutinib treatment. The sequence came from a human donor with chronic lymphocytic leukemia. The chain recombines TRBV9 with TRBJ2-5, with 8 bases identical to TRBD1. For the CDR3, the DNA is TGTGCCAGCAGCGTCTGGACAGGGCCCCAAGAGACCCAGTACTTC. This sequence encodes CASSVWTGPQETQYF.